The T cell receptor beta chain described here comes from a study of technical replicates of blood from several donors. Libraries were prepared by immunoSEQ multiplex PCR; TCRdb keeps only in-frame clonotypes and omits some of them. The table shows around 16,000 clones, with approximately 89% occurring only once. Trimming stripped 5 bases from V and 5 bases from J, with 10 bases between. CDR1 MGHDK and CDR2 SYGVNS come from the germline V gene. CDR3 size: 13 residues. Sequenced: PBMCs. The TCR originated in a human donor in good health. The rearrangement uses TRBV25-1 and TRBJ2-1; D is perhaps TRBD1 (6 bases). The CDR3 sequence is CASSLTGNNEQFF. The CDR3 DNA is TGTGCCAGCAGTCTTACAGGGAACAATGAGCAGTTCTTC.